A selection of T cell receptor beta chains follows, all from one sample in a study of T cell changes during pregnancy in multiple sclerosis. Data came from immunoSEQ multiplex PCR; TCRdb stores just in-frame clones and leaves some out. The sample lists about 42,000 clones, around 90% occurring once. This specimen consisted of CD4+ T cells from peripheral blood mononuclear cells, obtained before pregnancy. The receptors stem from a female donor with multiple sclerosis, enrolled in a pregnancy study. The CDR3 runs from the conserved cysteine through the conserved F or W. A D gene is named only where the DNA matches it firmly. Expanded clones are given a class, and other clones once, few, many or no size at all.

D	V	size	J	DNA	CDR3
-	TRBV5-4	-	TRBJ2-1	TGTGCCAGCAGCTTAGGACAAGAGTACAATGAGCAGTTCTTC	CASSLGQEYNEQFF
TRBD2	TRBV9	once	TRBJ2-3	TGTGCCAGCAGCGTAGGGACTAGCGTAGGGGATACGCAGTATTTT	CASSVGTSVGDTQYF
-	TRBV27	once	TRBJ1-2	TGTGCCAGCAGGAGTTTACGAACAGGCCCGTATGGCTACACCTTC	CASRSLRTGPYGYTF
TRBD1	TRBV5-6	-	TRBJ1-2	TGTGCCAGCAGCCGGGGACAGGGGAAGGGAAGATATGGCTACACCTTC	CASSRGQGKGRYGYTF
-	TRBV7-2	once	TRBJ1-1	TGTGCCAGCAGCCCAGGACATGTGGACACTGAAGCTTTCTTT	CASSPGHVDTEAFF
-	TRBV10-3	-	TRBJ1-4	TGTGCCATCAGAGATATCCAGGAAAAACTGTTTTTT	CAIRDIQEKLFF
TRBD2	TRBV27	-	TRBJ2-3	TGTGCCAGCAGCTTTCAGCGGGGTTGGAGCACAGATACGCAGTATTTT	CASSFQRGWSTDTQYF
-	TRBV7-2	-	TRBJ2-7	TGTGCCAGCAGCTTAGACGGGGGGCAGTTCTACGAGCAGTACTTC	CASSLDGGQFYEQYF
TRBD1	TRBV4-2	few	TRBJ2-1	TGTGCCAGCAGCCAGGCCGGACAGGGGGCCGATGAGCAGTTCTTC	CASSQAGQGADEQFF
-	TRBV30	-	TRBJ1-3	TGTGCCTGGGTGGAGAGGGGAAACACCATATATTTT	CAWVERGNTIYF
-	TRBV6-5	-	TRBJ1-1	TGTGCCAGCAGTTACGGGGAGCCGAACACTGAAGCTTTCTTT	CASSYGEPNTEAFF
TRBD2	TRBV15	-	TRBJ2-3	TGTGCCACCAGCAGAGATCTCCGACTAGCGGGGGCAGGAGATACGCAGTATTTT	CATSRDLRLAGAGDTQYF
-	TRBV9	-	TRBJ1-2	TGTGCCAGCAGCGGGAGGGCGATTAACTATGGCTACACCTTC	CASSGRAINYGYTF
-	TRBV4-2	-	TRBJ2-2	TGTGCCACCGCGGGTACTCCGAACACCGGGGAGCTGTTTTTT	CATAGTPNTGELFF
TRBD2	TRBV18	-	TRBJ2-7	TGTGCCAGCTCACCATTAGGACTAGCGGGGGCTTCCTACGAGCAGTACTTC	CASSPLGLAGASYEQYF
-	TRBV19	-	TRBJ1-5	TGTGCCAGTAGTATTCAGGATTTCAATCAGCCCCAGCATTTT	CASSIQDFNQPQHF
TRBD1	TRBV5-6	-	TRBJ2-7	TGTGCCAGCAGCCGGACAGGGGTATCCTACGAGCAGTACTTC	CASSRTGVSYEQYF
TRBD1	TRBV5-5	-	TRBJ2-1	TGTGCCAGCAGCTTGGCCAAGTTGGACAGGGCTTGGTACAATGAGCAGTTCTTC	CASSLAKLDRAWYNEQFF
-	TRBV29-1	-	TRBJ1-3	TGCAGCGTTGATGCTTCAGGGACTGGAAACACCATATATTTT	CSVDASGTGNTIYF
-	TRBV9	-	TRBJ2-7	TGTGCCAGCAGCAACGGACAGTCTCTCTCCTACGAGCAGTACTTC	CASSNGQSLSYEQYF
TRBD2	TRBV10-3	-	TRBJ2-5	TGTGCCATCAGTGAGGGAACTAGCGGGGGGTCCCAAGAGACCCAGTACTTC	CAISEGTSGGSQETQYF
-	TRBV28	-	TRBJ1-2	TGTGCCAGCTCCCCCGGGGGGACTAACTATGGCTACACCTTC	CASSPGGTNYGYTF
TRBD2	TRBV7-2	-	TRBJ2-5	TGTGCCAGCAGCCCCCCCCTTAGGCCGGGGGGAGAGACCCAGTACTTC	CASSPPLRPGGETQYF
TRBD1	TRBV10-3	-	TRBJ2-7	TGTGCCATCGGAATGACAGGGGCCAAGGGCGAGCAGTACTTC	CAIGMTGAKGEQYF
-	TRBV2	-	TRBJ2-7	TGTGCCAGCTACGGACAGACCTACGAGCAGTACTTC	CASYGQTYEQYF
-	TRBV14	-	TRBJ2-3	TGTGCCAGCAGTCCCGTCGGGGGCACAGATACGCAGTATTTT	CASSPVGGTDTQYF
-	TRBV30	-	TRBJ1-2	TGTGCCTGGACCTCGGGGTGGGGCTACACCTTC	CAWTSGWGYTF
-	TRBV15	-	TRBJ2-3	TGTGCCACCAGCGAGGGGGGGGCAACAGATACGCAGTATTTT	CATSEGGATDTQYF
-	TRBV19	-	TRBJ1-3	TGTGCCAGTAGTAGCCAGGTTACCAGCGGAAACACCATATATTTT	CASSSQVTSGNTIYF